This TCR beta chain was documented in a study of blood T cell repertoires in COVID-19 (TCRdb year 2020). The study in broad terms: Collaborator samples came from the United States, Italy and Spain and covered acute and convalescent phases of COVID-19. A freely available public database, intended as a resource for researchers studying the immune response to SARS-CoV-2, is where the repertoires were released. Deeply sampled blood TCRbeta repertoires from subjects exposed to, actively infected with, or recovered from COVID-19 were included in the dataset. The prospective study material was composed of cDNA or gDNA derived from T cells, B-cell-depleted T cells, or PBMCs. The samples were drawn from two sources: the first 160 participants of the ongoing ImmuneRACE study, and over 1,000 subjects contributed by 6 global collaborators. A de-identified subject ID, COVID-19 status, age in years and sex were almost always included in the sample metadata. HLA class I and class II types, where available, came from metadata supplied by the sample provider rather than from assay-based typing. Broader findings and caveats from the paper: Clinical and demographic metadata were provided uncurated, with the amount varying by source and participant.

In Seattle, one collaborating source enrolled patients while the infection was active and tracked those patients longitudinally over the course of disease. The collaborating institutions used their own protocols to collect whole blood in K2EDTA tubes. For TCRbeta analysis, collaborator samples were shipped as frozen whole blood, as isolated PBMCs, or as DNA extracted from either sample type. Reading from cysteine to phenylalanine, the CDR3 counts 16 amino acids. Only the CDR3 DNA stays, 48 bases, in frame from base 1. Trimming accounts for 4 bases at V and 3 bases at J, while the number of junction bases matched to no gene is 6. As encoded in the germline V gene (reference sequence), CDR1 is SEHNR while CDR2 is FQNEAQ. About this clone itself: Its antigen is still unknown. Per-nucleotide qualities are absent, and no much larger clonotype sits a single base away.

The immunoSEQ Assay, a bias-controlled multiplex PCR, was used to amplify TCRbeta CDR3 regions from genomic DNA. The original pipeline was this. The number of nucleated cells in each sample was estimated from the amplification of reference gene primers within the assay. To quantify the absolute abundance of each unique TCRbeta CDR3 rearrangement, sequence reads were collapsed and filtered. For each sample, productive Simpson clonality was calculated as the square root of Simpson's diversity index across productive rearrangements. TCRdb carries this immuneACCESS record with in-frame sequences only. Its versions omit some clonotypes, under half of them owing to an unresolved V gene in the studies checked, with the rest unexplained. The DNA gave D and trimming, while V, J and clone size come from that table. Within this sample are 300,000 to 350,000 clones, with about 87% of them counted one time only. The ten largest clones add up to more than 7.5% of the sample.

This TCR was sampled from a man aged 25-40 years with COVID-19, enrolled during active disease. The sample was peripheral blood. The chain is made from TRBV7-9 and TRBJ2-1; a stretch of 10 junction bases matches TRBD2. The DNA reads as follows: TGTGCCAGCAGCTCGATAGCGGGGGGAAACTACAATGAGCAGTTCTTC. The encoded protein is CASSSIAGGNYNEQFF.